Here is one T cell receptor (beta chain) with its context. Its cognate antigen is unknown. CDR1 and CDR2 (germline): KGHSH, LQKENI. V trimming: 5 bases; J trimming: 0 bases; junction bases outside the gene matches: 4. This CDR3 contains 14 residues. Amplified regions were TCR beta CDR3 sequences from RNA transcripts. Researchers ran a first-round RT-PCR on the TCR CDR3 using the HTBI primer set. TCRdb processed the multiplex PCR reads anew with MiXCR; each CDR3 protein has one entry. This sample yields hundreds of thousands of distinct CDR3 sequences, of which about a sixth are seen a single time; about 3.5% belongs to the top ten. The sample comes from a study of T cells in Graves' hyperthyroidism and ophthalmopathy. Findings and caveats of the study: The blood repertoire included most of the expanded thyroid clonotypes above 0.001.

Clinical symptoms, serum thyroxine, TRAb, thyroid ultrasound and orbital computed tomography established diagnosis. The sample taken for sequencing was blood. The source of this sequence is a woman in her thirties or forties with Graves' ophthalmopathy. The V gene is TRBV18, the J gene TRBJ2-7, with TRBD1 matching over 7 bases. CDR3 in amino acids: CASSINRGSYEQYF. In nucleotides, the CDR3 is TGTGCCAGCTCAATAAACAGGGGCTCCTACGAGCAGTACTTC.